This T cell receptor (beta chain) was profiled in a study of technical replicates of blood from a handful of donors. CDR1 and CDR2 (germline): SGHNT, YYREEE (reference sequence). The length of the CDR3 is 16 residues. V lost 2 bases, J lost 3 bases, and 7 bases stayed unmatched. This clone is classed as medium-sized. Sequencing was performed with immunoSEQ multiplex PCR; in TCRdb, only in-frame clones are kept and a portion is missing. The sample consists of roughly 69,000 clones, around nine tenths of them appearing once. This clonotype was sampled from a human donor in good health. Some clones in this sample may be carry-over from other donors' samples. The chain carries TRBV5-4 and TRBJ2-4; 8 bases fit TRBD2. Source material: PBMCs. CDR3 in DNA: TGTGCCAGCAGCTTATTGACGGGGGGGGGCAAAAACATTCAGTACTTC. Amino acids: CASSLLTGGGKNIQYF.